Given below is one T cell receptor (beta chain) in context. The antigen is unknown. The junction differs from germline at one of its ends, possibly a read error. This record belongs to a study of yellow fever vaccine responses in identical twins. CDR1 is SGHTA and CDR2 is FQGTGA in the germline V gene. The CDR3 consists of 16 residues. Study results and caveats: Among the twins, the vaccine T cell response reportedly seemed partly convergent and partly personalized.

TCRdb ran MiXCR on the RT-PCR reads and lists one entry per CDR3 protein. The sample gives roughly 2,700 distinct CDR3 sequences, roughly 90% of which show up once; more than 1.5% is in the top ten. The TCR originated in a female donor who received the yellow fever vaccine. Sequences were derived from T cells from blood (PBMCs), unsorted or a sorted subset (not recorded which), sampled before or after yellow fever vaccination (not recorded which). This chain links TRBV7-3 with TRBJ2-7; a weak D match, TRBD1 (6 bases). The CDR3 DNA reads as TGTGCCAGTAGCTTAAGGCTCGACAGGCTAGACTACGAGCAGTACTTC. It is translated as CASSLRLDRLDYEQYF.